This T cell receptor (beta chain) was sequenced for a study of shared clonotypes between healthy human individuals. This clone was counted a single time. This CDR3 has 14 amino acids. Germline V gene sequence: CDR1 GTSNPN, CDR2 SVGIG (reference sequence). Trimming cost V 0 bases and J 5 bases, with 10 bases left between them. Profiling relied on immunoSEQ multiplex PCR, and the TCRdb table lists in-frame clones only, not all of them. The data contain some 510,000 clones, 70% to 80% of them seen just once; the ten biggest clones take up around 13%. J is TRBJ1-4 and V is TRBV30; D remains ambiguous. The receptor was derived from a woman between 40 and 55 years old in good health. Some clones in this sample may be carry-over from other donors' samples. The specimen sequenced was PBMCs. CDR3 residues: CAWSVGSANEKLFF. CDR3 nucleotides: TGTGCCTGGAGTGTCGGCAGTGCGAATGAAAAACTGTTTTTT.